This T cell receptor (beta chain) came from a study of T-cell memory formation after mild COVID-19. Study-wide findings and caveats: CD4/CD8 balance characterized clones contracting day 15 to 85, and CD4+ skew characterized later expanders.

The V end was cut by 5 bases, the J end by 5 bases, with 18 bases between. The CDR3 loop spans 15 amino acids. To note about this clonotype: Its matching antigen is unknown.

Via MiXCR, TCRdb re-called the 5' RACE reads, giving one row per CDR3 protein. The data hold about 90,000 distinct CDR3 sequences, with about an eighth observed a single time. Specimen: PBMCs or a T cell subset sorted from them (not recorded which). The chain has TRBV12-3 or TRBV12-4 and TRBJ1-1, with unresolved D. The TCR comes from an adult woman who had mild COVID-19 (a few samples of this study predate the infection). Cell type and time point are not known. The CDR3 sequence is CASSENGRGGTEAFF. The CDR3 nucleotides are TGTGCCAGCAGTGAGAATGGGAGAGGAGGAACTGAAGCTTTCTTT.